These 15 T cell receptor beta chains were sequenced from one sample in a study of shared clonotypes between healthy human individuals (dated by TCRdb to 2020 to 2021). CD8 naive samples consisted of CD45RO-negative cells that were positively selected for CCR7, yielding a CD45RA+CCR7+ population without TemRA cells. Library construction relied on the immunoSEQ multiplex PCR assay. What TCRdb holds here is the immuneACCESS table cut down to in-frame rearrangements. Part of the clones is not present; checked against another copy, under half of the missing clones reflect an unresolved V gene, and the others are unexplained. The sample data list about 2 million clones, and approximately 94% of these were observed just once. The ten largest make up roughly 1% of the sample. Sequenced sample: naive CD8+ T cells sorted from blood. Explained via the paper, the cell subset or site label denotes: CD45RA+CCR7+. Receptor source: a man younger than 30 in good health.

The chain uses TRBV19 and TRBJ1-2; no definite D call. This CDR3 region has 11 residues. Trimming shortened V by 4 bases and J by 2 bases, and 2 bases separated the two germline ends. The germline gives CDR1 LNHDA, CDR2 SQIVND (reference sequence). The CDR3 loop reads CASSNNYGYTF. The CDR3 DNA is TGTGCCAGTAGTAACAACTATGGCTACACCTTC.

The V gene is TRBV30, the J gene TRBJ1-2; TRBD1 agrees at 7 bases. V lost 8 bases, J lost 2 bases, and 20 bases stayed unmatched. Germline CDR1 is GTSNPN and CDR2 is SVGIG (reference sequence). The CDR3 contains 17 residues. This CDR3 is CARRPRLGTDRNYGYTF. The CDR3 nucleotides read TGTGCCCGCCGCCCAAGGCTCGGGACAGACAGAAACTATGGCTACACCTTC.

The CDR3 is CSVEFPYNEQFF. CDR3 DNA sequence: TGCAGCGTTGAGTTCCCCTACAATGAGCAGTTCTTC. V gene TRBV29-1 combines with J gene TRBJ2-1; no clear D gene. Germline assignment: CDR1 SQVTM and CDR2 ANQGSEA. This CDR3 spans 12 amino acids. The V gene lost 3 bases and the J gene lost 2 bases, with 5 bases spanning the gap.

Comment on this clone: Other DNA sequences in this sample translate to the same CDR3. This chain joins TRBV7-6 and TRBJ2-1, with TRBD1 matching over 9 bases. CDR1 is SGHVS, CDR2 FNYEAQ, per germline. Trimming removed 5 bases from V and 3 bases from J; junction bases left unmatched: 5. This CDR3 region has 15 residues. CDR3 in DNA: TGTGCCAGCAGCCTGGGACAGGGAGTCTACAATGAGCAGTTCTTC. It translates to CASSLGQGVYNEQFF.

V usage is TRBV15 and J usage is TRBJ1-3; D ambiguous. CDR1 LNHNV and CDR2 YYDKDF come from the germline V gene (reference sequence). The CDR3 has 15 residues. V was cut by 4 bases and J by 4 bases, with 14 bases left in between. CDR3 coding DNA: TGTGCCACCAGCACCGACCGGGGTCCCGGAAACACCATATATTTT. This encodes CATSTDRGPGNTIYF.

V gene TRBV4-1 combines with J gene TRBJ2-7, with a possible D match to TRBD2 (5 bases). Germline assignment: CDR1 MGHRA and CDR2 YSYEKL. The V gene lost 1 base and the J gene lost 2 bases, with 15 bases spanning the gap. The CDR3 has 16 residues. CDR3 residues: CASSQGVEGPTYEQYF. The CDR3 bases are TGCGCCAGCAGCCAAGGGGTCGAGGGCCCTACCTACGAGCAGTACTTC.

The genes are TRBV4-1 and TRBJ2-7; D unclear. Per germline, CDR1 MGHRA and CDR2 YSYEKL. This CDR3 spans 14 amino acids. V lost 2 bases, J lost 0 bases, and 8 bases lay in between. CDR3: CASSQTVASYEQYF. The CDR3 region has the DNA TGCGCCAGCAGCCAAACGGTGGCCTCCTACGAGCAGTACTTC.

This chain connects TRBV13 to TRBJ2-1, with D perhaps matching TRBD2 (6 bases). Germline V lookup: CDR1 PRHDT, CDR2 FYEKMQ (reference sequence). Trimming removed 0 bases from V and 8 bases from J, with 11 bases in between. The CDR3 is 14 amino acids. Written as DNA, the CDR3 is TGTGCCAGCAGCTTAGGGACTAGTCTCTATGAGCAGTTCTTC. It encodes CASSLGTSLYEQFF. The variable domain in full, with the rest retrieved from reference TRBV13 and TRBJ2-1, is AAGVIQSPRHLIKEKRETATLKCYPIPRHDTVYWYQQGPGQDPQFLISFYEKMQSDKGSIPDRFSAQQFSDYHSELNMSSLELGDSALYFCASSLGTSLYEQFFGPGTRLTVL.

In this sample, this clone turned up once. The V and J genes are TRBV13 and TRBJ1-1, with TRBD1 identical over 8 bases. Looked up from germline, CDR1 is PRHDT and CDR2 is FYEKMQ (reference sequence). The CDR3 contains 13 residues. The junction had 2 bases not matched to a gene; V was cut back by 0 bases and J by 8 bases. CDR3 DNA sequence: TGTGCCAGCAGCTTAGGGGACAGGGTCGAAGCTTTCTTT. Residues: CASSLGDRVEAFF. Full variable domain (rest looked up from reference TRBV13 and TRBJ1-1): AAGVIQSPRHLIKEKRETATLKCYPIPRHDTVYWYQQGPGQDPQFLISFYEKMQSDKGSIPDRFSAQQFSDYHSELNMSSLELGDSALYFCASSLGDRVEAFFGQGTRLTVV.

V and J are TRBV4-1 and TRBJ1-3; D call uncertain. The germline V and J ends were trimmed by 1 base and 1 base, with 8 bases remaining between them. The V gene's germline CDR1 is MGHRA and CDR2 YSYEKL. This CDR3 region has 15 residues. CDR3 protein: CASSQVGRSGNTIYF. The CDR3 DNA is TGCGCCAGCAGCCAAGTGGGCAGGTCTGGAAACACCATATATTTT.

The chain carries TRBV27 and TRBJ1-2, with D possibly being TRBD1 (5 bases). Germline V lookup: CDR1 MNHEY, CDR2 SMNVEV (reference sequence). This CDR3 comprises 13 residues. V lost 2 bases, J lost 4 bases, and 8 bases lay in between. The CDR3 nucleotides are TGTGCCAGCAGTTTAGAGGGGACCTATGGCTACACCTTC. This codes for CASSLEGTYGYTF.

V is TRBV27 and J is TRBJ2-1; TRBD2 might be the D (5 bases). The CDR3 covers 15 residues. Germline CDR1 is MNHEY and CDR2 is SMNVEV (reference sequence). V lost 5 bases to trimming and J lost 3 bases, with 14 bases between them. The DNA for the CDR3 is TGTGCCAGCAGTGCCTCTGAGGGTCACTACAATGAGCAGTTCTTC. Its translation: CASSASEGHYNEQFF.

The chain has TRBV7-6 and TRBJ1-1, with D unclear. Between the trimmed V and J ends, which lost 3 bases and 0 bases, there was a span of 8 bases. CDR3 length: 14 residues. Germline V lookup: CDR1 SGHVS, CDR2 FNYEAQ. DNA for the CDR3: TGTGCCAGCAGCTTGCTTGCTATGAACACTGAAGCTTTCTTT. Its protein is CASSLLAMNTEAFF. Complete variable domain (other parts from reference TRBV7-6 and TRBJ1-1): GAGVSQSPRYKVTKRGQDVALRCDPISGHVSLYWYRQALGQGPEFLTYFNYEAQQDKSGLPNDRFSAERPEGSISTLTIQRTEQRDSAMYRCASSLLAMNTEAFFGQGTRLTVV.

The chain couples TRBV5-5 to TRBJ2-7; D gene unclear. The CDR3 runs to 13 residues. CDR1 is SGHKS, CDR2 YYEKEE, per germline (reference sequence). V lost 6 bases, J lost 0 bases, and 10 bases lay in between. The DNA of the CDR3 is TGTGCCAGCATCCCTCCTAGCTCCTACGAGCAGTACTTC. This translates into CASIPPSSYEQYF.

This clone was seen only once. This chain joins TRBV7-9 and TRBJ2-1; the match to TRBD2 covers 15 bases. The V segment lost 4 bases and the J segment 5 bases; nucleotides outside the gene matches: 6. The germline V gene encodes CDR1 SEHNR and CDR2 FQNEAQ (reference sequence). The CDR3 consists of 17 residues. The DNA of the CDR3 is TGTGCCAGCAGCTGGGGACTAGCGGGAGGCACAGACAATGAGCAGTTCTTC. This gives the protein CASSWGLAGGTDNEQFF.